The clone carrying this T cell receptor (beta chain) was seen only a few times. Its specificity is unknown. The data were taken from a study of blood T cells in healthy people across ages. Study-wide results and caveats: Strong correlation existed between TCR beta diversity and naive T cell percentage.

Germline V CDR1 and CDR2: SGHKS, YYEKEE (reference sequence). The CDR3 runs to 17 residues. The V and J ends lost 0 bases and 3 bases, in that order; junction bases with no gene match: 8. In terms of origin and age, donors were healthy Caucasian individuals from Russia aged about 6 to 90. A sample-barcoded 5' primer and a J-beta primer mix were used in a second PCR of about 7 to 12 cycles. Tags on each cDNA molecule came from a template-switch adaptor with 12 random nucleotides. From the 5' RACE reads, TCRdb called clonotypes with MiXCR, one entry per CDR3 protein. The sample yields 600,000 to 850,000 distinct CDR3 sequences, roughly 43% seen once.

The V gene is TRBV5-5, the J gene TRBJ2-3, with 9 bases matching TRBD2. This TCR was sampled from a woman aged 55-70 years in good health. What was sequenced was blood. CDR3 region: CASSLGFGLAGTDTQYF. The CDR3 bases are TGTGCCAGCAGCTTGGGGTTTGGGCTAGCGGGAACAGATACGCAGTATTTT.